A selection of T cell receptor beta chains follows, all from one sample in a study of T cell clonotyping in hematopoietic cell transplantation. This table comes from immunoSEQ multiplex PCR, and its TCRdb copy is limited to in-frame clones, with some not included. The table records 15,000 to 20,000 clones, approximately 80% of them present only once. The starting material was peripheral blood mononuclear cells, obtained before stem cell transplant. The receptor source for this set is a man in his 60s with acute myeloid leukemia. Some clones in this sample may be carry-over from other donors' samples. The CDR3 runs from the conserved cysteine through the conserved F or W. Each record gives: J gene, D gene, V gene, clone size, CDR3 protein, CDR3 DNA. A D gene is named only where the DNA matches it firmly. Rows give clone size only sometimes, using once, few, many, or a class for an expanded clone.

>TRBJ2-5|.|TRBV7-9|.
CASSFREETQYF
TGTGCCAGCAGCTTTCGCGAAGAGACCCAGTACTTC
>TRBJ2-3|TRBD2|TRBV10-3|.
CAISVSYLAGGRTDTQYF
TGTGCCATCAGTGTGTCTTATTTAGCGGGGGGACGCACAGATACGCAGTATTTT
>TRBJ1-4|.|TRBV5-1|.
CASSLGPGNEKLFF
TGCGCCAGCAGCTTAGGGCCAGGAAATGAAAAACTGTTTTTT
>TRBJ1-5|TRBD1|TRBV2|few
CASSNDRESQPQHF
TGTGCCAGCAGTAACGACAGGGAGAGCCAGCCCCAGCATTTT
>TRBJ1-5|TRBD1|TRBV29-1|.
CSVATGGGNQPQHF
TGCAGCGTCGCGACAGGGGGCGGCAATCAGCCCCAGCATTTT
>TRBJ1-2|TRBD1|TRBV9|.
CASSADRDPYGYTF
TGTGCCAGCAGCGCGGACAGGGACCCCTATGGCTACACCTTC
>TRBJ2-7|.|TRBV18|.
CASSAPGPTYEQYF
TGTGCCAGCTCCGCCCCGGGACCGACCTACGAGCAGTACTTC
>TRBJ1-5|TRBD1|TRBV19|.
CASSSTGVEPQHF
TGTGCCAGTAGTTCGACAGGGGTGGAGCCCCAGCATTTT
>TRBJ1-2|.|TRBV7-3|.
CASSLTNEGGYGYTF
TGTGCCAGCAGCTTAACGAATGAAGGGGGCTATGGCTACACCTTC
>TRBJ1-3|.|TRBV2|.
CASSGRGARNTIYF
TGTGCCAGCAGTGGCAGGGGCGCTCGAAACACCATATATTTT
>TRBJ1-5|.|TRBV5-1|.
CASSLGGVEQPQHF
TGCGCCAGCAGCTTGGGAGGAGTGGAGCAGCCCCAGCATTTT
>TRBJ1-2|TRBD1|TRBV30|.
CASDRGGNGYTF
TGTGCCTCTGACAGGGGAGGAAATGGCTACACCTTC
>TRBJ2-1|.|TRBV4-3|.
CASSRFALWGSNLYNEQFF
TGCGCCAGCAGCCGGTTTGCCCTCTGGGGCTCAAACCTCTACAATGAGCAGTTCTTC
>TRBJ1-1|.|TRBV28|.
CASSILYEAFF
TGTGCCAGCAGTATACTCTATGAAGCTTTCTTT
>TRBJ2-1|TRBD2|TRBV2|once
CASRPSTSAYNEQFF
TGTGCCAGCAGACCGTCAACTAGCGCGTACAATGAGCAGTTCTTC
>TRBJ2-2|.|TRBV7-2|.
CASSQTGNTGELFF
TGTGCCAGCAGCCAGACAGGGAACACCGGGGAGCTGTTTTTT
>TRBJ2-2|.|TRBV29-1|.
CSGDRGGIRGELFF
TGCAGCGGTGACAGGGGAGGGATAAGAGGGGAGCTGTTTTTT
>TRBJ2-4|.|TRBV7-9|.
CASSPATDQYF
TGTGCCAGCAGCCCTGCCACCGATCAGTACTTC
>TRBJ2-5|TRBD2|TRBV10-3|.
CASGTTEETQYF
TGTGCCTCCGGGACTACCGAAGAGACCCAGTACTTC
>TRBJ1-2|.|TRBV7-9|.
CASSSSGDPYGYTF
TGTGCCAGCAGCAGCTCAGGAGATCCCTACGGCTACACCTTC
>TRBJ2-1|TRBD1|TRBV19|.
CASSGTVEQFF
TGTGCCAGTAGTGGGACAGTTGAGCAGTTCTTC
>TRBJ2-2|.|TRBV18|.
CASSRGTRYPTGELFF
TGTGCCAGCTCACGGGGCACACGATACCCCACCGGGGAGCTGTTTTTT
>TRBJ2-7|TRBD1|TRBV6-5|.
CASSYFSGTVYEQYF
TGTGCCAGCAGTTATTTCTCCGGGACAGTTTACGAGCAGTACTTC
>TRBJ2-5|.|TRBV5-1|.
CASSLTGYQETQYF
TGCGCCAGCAGCTTGACAGGGTACCAAGAGACCCAGTACTTC
>TRBJ2-5|.|TRBV29-1|few
CSVDIGMLYF
TGCAGCGTTGATATTGGCATGTTGTACTTC
>TRBJ2-3|.|TRBV13|once
CASSLDNTQYF
TGTGCCAGCAGCTTGGATAATACGCAGTATTTT
>TRBJ2-5|TRBD1|TRBV19|.
CASSSGQGAGETQYF
TGTGCCAGTAGTTCAGGACAGGGGGCGGGAGAGACCCAGTACTTC
>TRBJ2-7|.|TRBV7-8|.
CASSDSYRSSTYEQYF
TGTGCCAGCAGCGATTCTTACCGCTCCTCAACCTACGAGCAGTACTTC
>TRBJ2-1|TRBD2|TRBV7-2|.
CASRRAGTSYEQFF
TGTGCCAGCAGAAGAGCGGGGACTAGCTATGAGCAGTTCTTC
>TRBJ2-5|.|TRBV30|few
CAWSVLSGVETQYF
TGTGCCTGGAGTGTACTGTCAGGGGTAGAGACCCAGTACTTC
>TRBJ1-1|TRBD1|TRBV5-6|medium-sized
CASSWDRELYTEAFF
TGTGCCAGCAGCTGGGACAGGGAGTTGTACACTGAAGCTTTCTTT
>TRBJ2-2|.|TRBV6-6|.
CASSYPTGANTGELFF
TGTGCCAGCAGTTACCCGACGGGTGCGAACACCGGGGAGCTGTTTTTT
>TRBJ2-3|TRBD1|TRBV7-6|.
CASSSRGTGGSDTQYF
TGTGCCAGCAGCTCCCGCGGGACAGGGGGGAGCGATACGCAGTATTTT
>TRBJ1-3|.|TRBV9|.
CASSEKAGNTIYF
TGTGCCAGCAGCGAAAAAGCTGGAAACACCATATATTTT
>TRBJ2-5|.|TRBV6-5|.
CASSDWASQETQYF
TGTGCCAGCAGTGACTGGGCTTCCCAAGAGACCCAGTACTTC
>TRBJ1-5|TRBD1|TRBV15|.
CATSTRTGPQPQHF
TGTGCCACCAGCACCCGGACAGGTCCTCAGCCCCAGCATTTT